The T cell receptor beta chain described here comes from a study of shared clonotypes between healthy human individuals. Overall study results and limits: Investigators expected sequencing depth to affect clonotype sharing among donors. The low donor count limited represented genetic and exposure-history diversity.

With regard to this clone: Its specificity is not known.

Both CD45RO+ cells and CCR7-negative CD45RA+ TemRA cells were combined to make up CD8 memory. CDR1 and CDR2 from the germline V gene are SQVTM and ANQGSEA. The CDR3 spans 14 residues. V was shortened by 2 bases and J by 3 bases, with 13 bases between the two germline ends. An even split of each subset's genomic DNA across several immunoSEQ plates was performed. This table comes from immunoSEQ multiplex PCR, and its TCRdb copy is limited to in-frame clones, with some not included. The sample lists some 79,000 clones; 60% to 65% were seen once. The TCR comes from a man aged 25 to 40 in good health. The sample was memory CD8+ T cells sorted from blood. Regarding subset: CD45RO+ cells pooled with CCR7-negative TemRA cells. This sequence joins TRBV29-1 and TRBJ2-5; D unclear. The CDR3 sequence is CSVESFVRKETQYF. Here the CDR3 DNA reads TGCAGCGTTGAATCATTTGTCAGAAAAGAGACCCAGTACTTC.